Listed below are T cell receptor beta chains from one sample, sequenced in a study of cytomegalovirus exposure and HLA in healthy donors. TCRdb's copy holds only in-frame clones and misses some; the assay was immunoSEQ multiplex PCR. The sample contains about 200,000 clones, roughly 86% of which appear only once. The sample consisted of PBMCs. These receptors were collected from a woman younger than 30 in good health and CMV-seronegative. Each CDR3 is given with its conserved first and last residue. A D gene is named only where the DNA matches it firmly. For some rows the clone size is stated as once, few or many, or as a class when expanded; others skip it.

v_call,clone_size,d_call,j_call,cdr3_aa,cdr3_nt
TRBV7-9,once,TRBD2,TRBJ2-7,CASSLGREYYEQYF,TGTGCCAGCAGCTTAGGGCGGGAGTACTACGAGCAGTACTTC
TRBV27,-,-,TRBJ1-5,CASSFGVYQPQHF,TGTGCCAGCAGTTTCGGGGTTTATCAGCCCCAGCATTTT
TRBV14,-,-,TRBJ2-7,CASSQLVGGTPDYEQYF,TGTGCCAGCAGCCAACTCGTCGGGGGGACACCTGATTACGAGCAGTACTTC
TRBV6-5,-,-,TRBJ1-6,CASSFGQRHSPLHF,TGTGCCAGCAGTTTCGGACAGAGGCACTCACCCCTCCACTTT
TRBV6-5,-,TRBD1,TRBJ2-7,CASRQGDEQYF,TGTGCCAGCAGACAGGGGGACGAGCAGTACTTC
TRBV6-5,-,TRBD1,TRBJ1-2,CASSYDRAPYGYTF,TGTGCCAGCAGTTACGACAGGGCCCCCTATGGCTACACCTTC
TRBV6-5,few,-,TRBJ2-7,CASSSPGRGINEQYF,TGTGCCAGCAGCTCCCCTGGCAGGGGAATCAACGAGCAGTACTTC
TRBV30,-,TRBD2,TRBJ2-7,CACHLAGNYEQYF,TGTGCCTGCCACCTAGCGGGAAACTACGAGCAGTACTTC
TRBV10-3,-,TRBD2,TRBJ2-5,CAITATSGGPETQYF,TGTGCCATCACTGCGACTAGCGGGGGGCCGGAGACCCAGTACTTC
TRBV10-2,-,TRBD1,TRBJ2-7,CASRVPGTGYEQYF,TGCGCCAGCAGAGTCCCCGGGACAGGCTACGAGCAGTACTTC
TRBV11-2,-,-,TRBJ1-1,CASSPLTGNTEAFF,TGTGCCAGCAGCCCACTGACAGGGAACACTGAAGCTTTCTTT
TRBV7-9,-,TRBD2,TRBJ2-3,CASSLAVGLAGGPGDTQYF,TGTGCCAGCAGCTTAGCAGTTGGACTAGCGGGAGGGCCAGGAGATACGCAGTATTTT
TRBV2,once,-,TRBJ1-3,CASSALWAGGNTIYF,TGTGCCAGCAGCGCATTGTGGGCCGGCGGAAACACCATATATTTT
TRBV6-5,-,TRBD1,TRBJ2-7,CASSYTRTGASYEQYF,TGTGCCAGCAGTTACACCCGGACAGGGGCCTCCTACGAGCAGTACTTC
TRBV6-1,-,-,TRBJ2-7,CASSEALMRRFHEQYF,TGTGCCAGCAGTGAAGCGCTGATGAGGAGGTTCCACGAGCAGTACTTC